Listed below are T cell receptor beta chains from one sample, sequenced in a study of beta chain features in type 1 diabetes. Measured with immunoSEQ multiplex PCR; TCRdb has only the in-frame clones, and not every one. The sample contains almost 350,000 clones, over 7% of which appear only once. Sequencing was carried out using central memory CD4+ T cells from blood. Receptor source: a man aged 25-45 years with type 1 diabetes. CDR3s leave out the opening cysteine and the closing phenylalanine or tryptophan. Fields, in order: V gene, clone size, D gene, CDR3 protein. The D gene is left open where the match is weak. Some rows have no size entry. The others give once, few or many, or a class for an expanded clone.

>TRBV18|NA|NA
ASSPQRSSSAKNIQY
>TRBV6-1|few|NA
ASRRQENEKLF
>TRBV29-1|NA|NA
SVEEGEEKLF
>TRBV7-2|NA|TRBD2
ASSPQAGVSYEQY
>TRBV11-2|NA|TRBD2
ASSWLAGSYEQY
>TRBV10-2|NA|TRBD2
ASSGPSGTYEQY
>TRBV18|few|NA
ASSPRQTSSNQPQH
>TRBV29-1|NA|NA
SVDTSRRTEAF
>TRBV6-5|many|NA
ASSFRAGDGYT
>TRBV25-1|few|TRBD2
ASSEAMGGVYEQY
>TRBV27|NA|TRBD2
ASSWGGGLYNEQF
>TRBV20-1|few|NA
SAASQETQY
>TRBV11-2|NA|NA
ASSLSFIQPQH
>TRBV28|NA|NA
ASSPYREGDQPQH
>TRBV7-2|NA|NA
ASSLGSNTGELF
>TRBV6-6|NA|TRBD1
ASSTRLTGGTDTQY
>TRBV12-5|NA|NA
ASLEGAF
>TRBV4-3|NA|NA
ASSQDVANSKNTEAF
>TRBV14|many|NA
ASSRTTVTQY
>TRBV5-1|NA|NA
ASSLAGLADTQY
>TRBV6-1|few|NA
ASSEWGLHEQF
>TRBV7-2|many|NA
ASSIGTPNTGELF
>TRBV9|NA|NA
ASSVDQRGTDTQY
>TRBV5-1|few|TRBD1
ASSLEGGGLYEQY
>TRBV25-1|few|NA
ASSLAGSQETQY
>TRBV18|NA|NA
ASSPAHTDTQY
>TRBV29-1|many|NA
SASGTSNEKLF
>TRBV11-2|few|NA
ASSPRERGDYEQY
>TRBV28|NA|NA
ASSGRPSTDTQY
>TRBV6-5|NA|NA
ASSYGGSSYNSPLH
>TRBV18|few|NA
ASSPSQSNQPQH
>TRBV5-6|NA|TRBD2
ASSPLAGDNTGELF
>TRBV2|NA|NA
ASSELWENTEAF
>TRBV7-2|NA|TRBD1
ASSVDRGANEKLF
>TRBV29-1|NA|TRBD1
SVETGGTYEQY
>TRBV9|NA|NA
ASSVDDYNEQF
>TRBV6-1|few|TRBD2
ASSRTGGHTDTQY
>TRBV27|NA|TRBD1
ASSHTGGDTEAF
>TRBV28|NA|TRBD2
ASSPHQGGETQY
>TRBV7-2|few|NA
ASSLVAGPAGADYGYT
>TRBV19|NA|NA
ASSIVGNEQY
>TRBV7-2|many|NA
ASTGRGVGEQY
>TRBV7-9|many|NA
ASSLAGDYGYT
>TRBV30|few|NA
AWRKDPKETQY
>TRBV5-1|NA|TRBD2
ASSLATSGGTDTQY